Detailed here is one T cell receptor (beta chain). The sample belongs to a study of tumor and adjacent non-tumor tissue in lung cancer. A modified ARM-PCR protocol with three rounds of nested PCR amplified TCRbeta. A single record per CDR3 protein comes from TCRdb applying MiXCR to the multiplex PCR reads. The table records 50,000 to 70,000 distinct CDR3 sequences, around 61% of them present only once. CDR3 size: 15 residues. Germline-derived CDR1 and CDR2 are WNHNN and SYGVQD (reference sequence). V lost 3 bases and J 4 bases, leaving 14 bases between the germline ends. RNA was extracted from bulk tissue without any cell sorting. The normal lung tissue was taken more than 3 cm from the tumor edge.

The sequencing sample was made of distant non-tumor lung tissue. This chain uses TRBV10-1 with TRBJ2-3; no firm D call. This clonotype was sampled from an older man with non-small cell lung cancer. The CDR3 sequence: CASSDFEAEADTQYF. The CDR3 DNA reads TGCGCCAGCAGTGATTTCGAGGCAGAGGCAGATACGCAGTATTTT.